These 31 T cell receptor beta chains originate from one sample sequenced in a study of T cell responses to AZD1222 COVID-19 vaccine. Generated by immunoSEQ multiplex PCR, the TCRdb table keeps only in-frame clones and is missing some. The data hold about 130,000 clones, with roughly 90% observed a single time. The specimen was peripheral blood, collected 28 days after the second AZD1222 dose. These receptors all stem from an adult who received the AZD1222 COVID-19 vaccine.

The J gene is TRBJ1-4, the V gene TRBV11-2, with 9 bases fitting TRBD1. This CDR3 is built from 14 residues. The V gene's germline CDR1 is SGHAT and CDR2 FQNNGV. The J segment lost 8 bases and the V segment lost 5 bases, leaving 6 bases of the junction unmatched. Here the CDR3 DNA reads TGTGCCAGCAGCACCGGACAGGGGCGGGAAAAACTGTTTTTT. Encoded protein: CASSTGQGREKLFF.

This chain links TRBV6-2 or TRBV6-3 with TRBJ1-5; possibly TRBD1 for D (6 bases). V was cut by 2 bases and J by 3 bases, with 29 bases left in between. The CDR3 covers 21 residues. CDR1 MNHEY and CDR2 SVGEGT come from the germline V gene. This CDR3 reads CASSYPTFLTGPATHNQPQHF. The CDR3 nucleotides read TGTGCCAGCAGTTACCCCACCTTTTTGACAGGCCCGGCCACCCACAATCAGCCCCAGCATTTT.

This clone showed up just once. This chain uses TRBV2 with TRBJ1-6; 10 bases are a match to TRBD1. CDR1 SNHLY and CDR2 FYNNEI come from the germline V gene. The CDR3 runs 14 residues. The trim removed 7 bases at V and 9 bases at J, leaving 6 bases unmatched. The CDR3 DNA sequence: TGTGCCAGCATGAAAGGACAGGGGGGTTCACCCCTCCACTTT. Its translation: CASMKGQGGSPLHF.

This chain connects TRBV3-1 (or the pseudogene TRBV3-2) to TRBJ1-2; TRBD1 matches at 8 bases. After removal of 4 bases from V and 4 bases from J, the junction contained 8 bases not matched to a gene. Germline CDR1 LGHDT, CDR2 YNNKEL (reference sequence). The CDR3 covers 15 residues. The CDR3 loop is CASSPRDRNSYGYTF. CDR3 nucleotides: TGTGCCAGCAGCCCCCGGGACAGGAATAGCTATGGCTACACCTTC.

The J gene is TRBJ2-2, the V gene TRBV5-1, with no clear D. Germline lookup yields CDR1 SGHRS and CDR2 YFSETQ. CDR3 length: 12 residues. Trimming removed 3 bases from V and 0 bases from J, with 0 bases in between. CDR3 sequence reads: CASSSNTGELFF. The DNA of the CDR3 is TGCGCCAGCAGCTCGAACACCGGGGAGCTGTTTTTT.

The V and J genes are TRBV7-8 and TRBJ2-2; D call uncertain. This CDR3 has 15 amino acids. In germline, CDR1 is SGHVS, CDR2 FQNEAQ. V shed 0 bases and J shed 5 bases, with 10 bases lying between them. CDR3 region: CASSLALAETGELFF. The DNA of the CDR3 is TGTGCCAGCAGCTTAGCGCTGGCTGAAACCGGGGAGCTGTTTTTT.

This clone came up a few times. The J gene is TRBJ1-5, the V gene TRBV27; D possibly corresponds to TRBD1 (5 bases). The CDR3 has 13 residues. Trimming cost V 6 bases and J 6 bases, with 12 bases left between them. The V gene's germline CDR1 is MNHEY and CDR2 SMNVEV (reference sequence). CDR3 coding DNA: TGTGCCAGCAGCCCAGGGTTTCGTCAGCCCCAGCATTTT. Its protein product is CASSPGFRQPQHF.

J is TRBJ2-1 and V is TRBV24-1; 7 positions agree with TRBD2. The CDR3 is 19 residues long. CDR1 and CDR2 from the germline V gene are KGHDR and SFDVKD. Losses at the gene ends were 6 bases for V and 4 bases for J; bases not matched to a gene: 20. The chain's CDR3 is CATSTKDRFPEAGYNEQFF. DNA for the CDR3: TGTGCCACCAGTACAAAGGACCGATTCCCTGAAGCGGGATACAATGAGCAGTTCTTC.

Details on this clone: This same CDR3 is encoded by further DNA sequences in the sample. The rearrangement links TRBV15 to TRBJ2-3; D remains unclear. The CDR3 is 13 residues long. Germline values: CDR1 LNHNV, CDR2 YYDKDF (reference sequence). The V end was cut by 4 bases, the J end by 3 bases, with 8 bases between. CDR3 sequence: CATSISGTDTQYF. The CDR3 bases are TGTGCCACCAGCATTTCAGGTACAGATACGCAGTATTTT.

CDR3 nucleotide sequence: TGTGCCATCAGTGCGCAGGGGCTTCAGCCCCAGCATTTT. It codes for CAISAQGLQPQHF. The V call is TRBV10-3, the J call TRBJ1-5; D might be TRBD1 (6 bases). V was pared by 4 bases and J by 6 bases, with 10 bases between. Germline CDR1 and CDR2: ENHRY and SYGVKD. This CDR3 has 13 residues.

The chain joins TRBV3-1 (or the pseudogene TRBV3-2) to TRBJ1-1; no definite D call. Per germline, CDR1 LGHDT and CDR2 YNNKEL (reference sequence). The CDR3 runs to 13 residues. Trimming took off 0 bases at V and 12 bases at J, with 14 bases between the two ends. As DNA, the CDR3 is TGTGCCAGCAGCCAAGACGGGCTACCTAGGCCTTTCTTT. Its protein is CASSQDGLPRPFF.

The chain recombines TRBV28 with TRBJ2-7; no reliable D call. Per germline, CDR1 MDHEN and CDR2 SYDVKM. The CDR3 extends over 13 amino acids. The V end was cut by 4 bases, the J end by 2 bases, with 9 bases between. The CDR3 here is CASSSNAAYEQYF. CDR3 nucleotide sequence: TGTGCCAGCAGTTCCAATGCCGCCTACGAGCAGTACTTC.

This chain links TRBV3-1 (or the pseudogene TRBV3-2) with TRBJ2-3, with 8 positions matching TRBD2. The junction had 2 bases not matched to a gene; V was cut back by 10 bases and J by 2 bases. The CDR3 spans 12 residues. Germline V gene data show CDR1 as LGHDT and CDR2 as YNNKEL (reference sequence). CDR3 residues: CATGGDTDTQYF. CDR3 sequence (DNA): TGTGCCACCGGGGGGGACACAGATACGCAGTATTTT.

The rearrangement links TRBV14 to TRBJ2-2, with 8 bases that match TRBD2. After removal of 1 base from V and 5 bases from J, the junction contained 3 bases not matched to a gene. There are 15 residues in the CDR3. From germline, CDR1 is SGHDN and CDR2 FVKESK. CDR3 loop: CASSQAGGVTGELFF. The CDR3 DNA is TGTGCCAGCAGCCAAGCCGGGGGGGTAACCGGGGAGCTGTTTTTT.

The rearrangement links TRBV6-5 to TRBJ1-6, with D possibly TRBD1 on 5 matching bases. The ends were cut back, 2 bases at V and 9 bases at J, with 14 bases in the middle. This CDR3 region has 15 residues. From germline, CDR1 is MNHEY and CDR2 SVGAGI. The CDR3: CASSYNTGPGSPLHF. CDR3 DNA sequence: TGTGCCAGCAGTTACAATACAGGTCCCGGTTCACCCCTCCACTTT.

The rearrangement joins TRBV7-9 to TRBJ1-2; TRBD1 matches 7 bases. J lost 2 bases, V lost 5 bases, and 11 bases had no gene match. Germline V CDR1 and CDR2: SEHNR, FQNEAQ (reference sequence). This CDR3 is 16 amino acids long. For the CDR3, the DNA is TGTGCCAGCAGCATAGGAGACAGGGACCGAAACTATGGCTACACCTTC. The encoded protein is CASSIGDRDRNYGYTF.

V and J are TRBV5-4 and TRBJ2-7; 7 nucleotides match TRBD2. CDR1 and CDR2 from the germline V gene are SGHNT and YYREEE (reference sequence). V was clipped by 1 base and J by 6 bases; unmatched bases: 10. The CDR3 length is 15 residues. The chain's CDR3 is CASSLQAGESSEQYF. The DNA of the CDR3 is TGTGCCAGCAGCTTGCAGGCGGGAGAGTCAAGCGAGCAGTACTTC.

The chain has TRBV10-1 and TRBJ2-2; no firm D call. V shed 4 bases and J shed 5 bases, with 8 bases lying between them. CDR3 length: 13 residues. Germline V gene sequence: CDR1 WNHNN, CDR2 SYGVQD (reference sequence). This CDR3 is CASSVSWTGELFF. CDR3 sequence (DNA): TGCGCCAGCAGTGTTAGCTGGACCGGGGAGCTGTTTTTT.

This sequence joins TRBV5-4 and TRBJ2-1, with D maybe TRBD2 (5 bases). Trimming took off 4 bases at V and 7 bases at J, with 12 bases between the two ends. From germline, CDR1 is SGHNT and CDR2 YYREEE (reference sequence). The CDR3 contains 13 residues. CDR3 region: CASSPDPGNEQFF. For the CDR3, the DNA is TGTGCCAGCAGCCCGGACCCGGGGAATGAGCAGTTCTTC.

The CDR3 bases are TGTGCTAGTGCCAGGGGGCGGGTTGGCACTGAAGCTTTCTTT. This translates into CASARGRVGTEAFF. The chain couples TRBV12-5 to TRBJ1-1; TRBD1 agrees at 8 bases. The CDR3 spans 14 residues. Germline CDR1 and CDR2: LGHNT and FRNRAP. V lost 7 bases, J lost 4 bases, and 8 bases stayed unmatched.

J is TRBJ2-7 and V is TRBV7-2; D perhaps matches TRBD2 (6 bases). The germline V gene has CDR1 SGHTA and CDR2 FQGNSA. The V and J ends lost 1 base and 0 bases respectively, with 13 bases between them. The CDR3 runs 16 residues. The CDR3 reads CASSLDAGLSSYEQYF. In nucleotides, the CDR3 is TGTGCCAGCAGCTTAGATGCGGGGCTGAGCTCCTACGAGCAGTACTTC.

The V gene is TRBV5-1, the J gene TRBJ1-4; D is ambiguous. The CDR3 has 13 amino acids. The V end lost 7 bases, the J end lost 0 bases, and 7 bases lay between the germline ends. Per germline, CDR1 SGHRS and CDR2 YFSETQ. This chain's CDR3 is CASQDATNEKLFF. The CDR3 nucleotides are TGCGCCAGCCAGGACGCAACTAATGAAAAACTGTTTTTT.

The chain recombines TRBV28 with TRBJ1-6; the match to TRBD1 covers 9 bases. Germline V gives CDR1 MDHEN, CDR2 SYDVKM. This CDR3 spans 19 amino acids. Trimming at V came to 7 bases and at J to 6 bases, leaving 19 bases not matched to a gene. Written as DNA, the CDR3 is TGTGCCAGCACCCCTCGTATGACCGGGACAGGGATTTTTAATTCACCCCTCCACTTT. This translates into CASTPRMTGTGIFNSPLHF.

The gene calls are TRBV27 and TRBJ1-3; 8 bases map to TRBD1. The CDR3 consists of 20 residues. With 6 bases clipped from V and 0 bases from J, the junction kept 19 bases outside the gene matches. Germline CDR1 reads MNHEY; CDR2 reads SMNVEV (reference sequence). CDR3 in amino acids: CASSPRSLGTGLNSGNTIYF. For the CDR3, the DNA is TGTGCCAGCAGCCCAAGGAGTCTAGGGACAGGTTTGAACTCTGGAAACACCATATATTTT.

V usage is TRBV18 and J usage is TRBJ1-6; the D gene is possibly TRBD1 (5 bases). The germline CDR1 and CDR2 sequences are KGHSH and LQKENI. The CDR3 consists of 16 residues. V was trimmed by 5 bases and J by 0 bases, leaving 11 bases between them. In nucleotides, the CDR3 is TGTGCCAGCTCAGACCAGGGACCCTCCTATAATTCACCCCTCCACTTT. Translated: CASSDQGPSYNSPLHF.

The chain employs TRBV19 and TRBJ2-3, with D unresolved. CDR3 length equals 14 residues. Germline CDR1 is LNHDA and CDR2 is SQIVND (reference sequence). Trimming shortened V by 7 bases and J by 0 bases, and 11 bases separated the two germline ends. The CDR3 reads CASKVGRSTDTQYF. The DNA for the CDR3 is TGTGCCAGTAAGGTCGGGCGGAGCACAGATACGCAGTATTTT.

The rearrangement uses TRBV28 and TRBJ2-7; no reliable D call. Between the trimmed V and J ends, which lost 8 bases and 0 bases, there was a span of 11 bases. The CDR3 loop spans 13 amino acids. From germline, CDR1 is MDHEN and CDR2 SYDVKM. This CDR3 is CASHPGPSYEQYF. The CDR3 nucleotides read TGTGCCAGCCACCCCGGTCCCTCCTACGAGCAGTACTTC.

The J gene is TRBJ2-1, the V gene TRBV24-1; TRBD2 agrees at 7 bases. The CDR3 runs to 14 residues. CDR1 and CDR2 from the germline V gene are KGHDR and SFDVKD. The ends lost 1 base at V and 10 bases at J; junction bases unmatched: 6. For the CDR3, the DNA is TGTGCCACCAGTGATTTTAGCGGGCTAGACGAGCAGTTCTTC. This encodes CATSDFSGLDEQFF.

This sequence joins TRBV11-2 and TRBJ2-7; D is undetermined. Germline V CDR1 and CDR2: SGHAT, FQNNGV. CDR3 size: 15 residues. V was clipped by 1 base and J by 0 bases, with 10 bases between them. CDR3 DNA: TGTGCCAGCAGCTTAGCGTCCACTTCCTCCTACGAGCAGTACTTC. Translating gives CASSLASTSSYEQYF. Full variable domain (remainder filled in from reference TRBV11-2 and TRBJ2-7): EAGVAQSPRYKIIEKRQSVAFWCNPISGHATLYWYQQILGQGPKLLIQFQNNGVVDDSQLPKDRFSAERLKGVDSTLKIQPAKLEDSAVYLCASSLASTSSYEQYFGPGTRLTVT.

The CDR3 is CASSVTSGDYNEQFF. DNA of the CDR3: TGCGCCAGCAGCGTGACTAGCGGGGATTACAATGAGCAGTTCTTC. The chain joins TRBV5-1 to TRBJ2-1; the match to TRBD2 covers 11 bases. J gave up 4 bases and V 4 bases, and 4 bases lay outside the gene matches. Per the germline V gene, CDR1 is SGHRS and CDR2 is YFSETQ. The CDR3 loop spans 15 amino acids.

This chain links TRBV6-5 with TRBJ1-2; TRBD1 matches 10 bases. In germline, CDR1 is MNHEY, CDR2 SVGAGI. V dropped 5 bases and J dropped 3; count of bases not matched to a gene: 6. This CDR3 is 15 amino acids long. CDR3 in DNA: TGTGCCAGCAGTCCTTGGACAGGGGGACACTATGGCTACACCTTC. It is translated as CASSPWTGGHYGYTF.